These T cell receptor beta chains were read from a single sample in a study of blood T cell repertoires in COVID-19. Profiling relied on immunoSEQ multiplex PCR, and the TCRdb table lists in-frame clones only, not all of them. Of some 180,000 clones listed, about 90% are singletons. Material for sequencing was peripheral blood. These receptors came from a man aged 65-85 years with active or convalescent COVID-19. The CDR3 runs from the conserved cysteine through the conserved F or W.

j_call: TRBJ1-1
v_call: TRBV9
cdr3_aa: CASSVEDRGPGNTEAFF

j_call: TRBJ1-1
v_call: TRBV11-2
cdr3_aa: CASSPQGARGEAFF

j_call: TRBJ1-1
v_call: TRBV11-3
cdr3_aa: CASSSLPDTEAFF

j_call: TRBJ1-5
v_call: TRBV6-2/TRBV6-3
cdr3_aa: CASSYSDYQPQHF

j_call: TRBJ1-2
v_call: TRBV5-4
cdr3_aa: CASSAGQGRYGYTF

j_call: TRBJ1-2
v_call: TRBV4-1
cdr3_aa: CASSQVLPGGYGYTF

j_call: TRBJ1-1
v_call: TRBV19
cdr3_aa: CASSVTGVNTEAFF

j_call: TRBJ1-1
v_call: TRBV2
cdr3_aa: CASSDRTGGTEAFF

j_call: TRBJ1-1
v_call: TRBV19
cdr3_aa: CASTRRGQGPNTEAFF

j_call: TRBJ2-7
v_call: TRBV28
cdr3_aa: CASSPTGPPYEQYF